This T cell receptor beta chain was sequenced during a study of response to subunit inactivated influenza vaccine. Notes on this clonotype: Its specificity is unknown.

Study observations and caveats: With each seasonal influenza vaccination, the authors suggested, few new T cells are recruited.

TCRdb recomputed calls from the RT-PCR reads with MiXCR, one row per CDR3 protein. The data show fewer than 400,000 distinct CDR3 sequences, around a fifth seen once. There are 14 residues in the CDR3. V was shortened by 0 bases and J by 4 bases, with 9 bases between the two germline ends. The input for sequencing was PBMCs from blood, taken about 20 months after vaccination. This TCR came from a man between 50 and 69 years old who received an inactivated influenza vaccine. The chain uses TRBV12-3 or TRBV12-4 and TRBJ1-1; D gene ambiguous. The CDR3 loop reads CASSLAQEGTEAFF. CDR3 DNA sequence: TGTGCCAGCAGTTTAGCGCAGGAAGGCACTGAAGCTTTCTTT.